These 6 T cell receptor beta chains were all obtained from the same sample, sequenced in a study of blood T cell repertoires in COVID-19. TCRdb's copy holds only in-frame clones and misses some; the assay was immunoSEQ multiplex PCR. This sample has about 270,000 clones, with around nine tenths found just once. Sequences were obtained from peripheral blood. The source of these receptors is a man in his forties with active or convalescent COVID-19.

This rearrangement joins TRBV6-1 to TRBJ2-7; a weak D match, TRBD2 (7 bases). The length of the CDR3 is 14 residues. The V end was cut by 3 bases, the J end by 5 bases, with 14 bases between. Germline CDR1 and CDR2: MNHNS and SASEGT. The CDR3 reads CASSEVGGRDEQYF. The DNA of the CDR3 is TGTGCCAGCAGTGAGGTCGGGGGGCGGGACGAGCAGTACTTC.

This chain uses TRBV3-1 (or the pseudogene TRBV3-2) with TRBJ1-1; 11 nucleotides align to TRBD1. The CDR3 loop spans 15 amino acids. The trim removed 4 bases at V and 4 bases at J, leaving 5 bases unmatched. Germline assignment: CDR1 LGHDT and CDR2 YNNKEL (reference sequence). The CDR3 DNA is TGTGCCAGCAGCCTCCGGACAGGGGGCGGCACTGAAGCTTTCTTT. Translating it yields CASSLRTGGGTEAFF.

V and J are TRBV28 and TRBJ2-5, with 9 bases aligning to TRBD2. The CDR3 covers 14 residues. The trim removed 6 bases at V and 1 base at J, leaving 3 bases unmatched. Per germline, CDR1 MDHEN and CDR2 SYDVKM. CDR3 bases: TGTGCCAGCAGGGGAGCGGGGGGCCAAGAGACCCAGTACTTC. Its protein is CASRGAGGQETQYF. Supplemented by reference TRBV28 and TRBJ2-5, the full variable domain reads DVKVTQSSRYLVKRTGEKVFLECVQDMDHENMFWYRQDPGLGLRLIYFSYDVKMKEKGDIPEGYSVSREKKERFSLILESASTNQTSMYLCASRGAGGQETQYFGPGTRLLVL.

This chain joins TRBV19 and TRBJ2-1; 7 positions match TRBD2. In germline, CDR1 is LNHDA, CDR2 SQIVND (reference sequence). The trim removed 7 bases at V and 7 bases at J, leaving 7 bases unmatched. The CDR3 runs 13 residues. The CDR3 loop is CASTYGGGNEQFF. As DNA, the CDR3 is TGTGCCAGTACCTATGGGGGGGGGAATGAGCAGTTCTTC.

The chain has TRBV5-6 and TRBJ1-5, with D perhaps TRBD1 (5 bases). Germline loops: CDR1 SGHDT, CDR2 YYEEEE. The V gene lost 1 base and the J gene lost 0 bases, with 20 bases spanning the gap. The CDR3 has 19 residues. The CDR3, as DNA: TGTGCCAGCAGCTTGTCGAAGGGTAGGGGCACCTATAGCAATCAGCCCCAGCATTTT. Translating it yields CASSLSKGRGTYSNQPQHF.

The chain joins TRBV4-1 to TRBJ2-1; possible D gene TRBD2, 6 bases. The CDR3 loop spans 11 amino acids. V gave up 8 bases and J gave up 4 bases, with 6 bases separating them. Germline lookup yields CDR1 MGHRA and CDR2 YSYEKL. The CDR3 DNA sequence: TGCGCCAGCGGGGGGTACAATGAGCAGTTCTTC. This encodes CASGGYNEQFF.